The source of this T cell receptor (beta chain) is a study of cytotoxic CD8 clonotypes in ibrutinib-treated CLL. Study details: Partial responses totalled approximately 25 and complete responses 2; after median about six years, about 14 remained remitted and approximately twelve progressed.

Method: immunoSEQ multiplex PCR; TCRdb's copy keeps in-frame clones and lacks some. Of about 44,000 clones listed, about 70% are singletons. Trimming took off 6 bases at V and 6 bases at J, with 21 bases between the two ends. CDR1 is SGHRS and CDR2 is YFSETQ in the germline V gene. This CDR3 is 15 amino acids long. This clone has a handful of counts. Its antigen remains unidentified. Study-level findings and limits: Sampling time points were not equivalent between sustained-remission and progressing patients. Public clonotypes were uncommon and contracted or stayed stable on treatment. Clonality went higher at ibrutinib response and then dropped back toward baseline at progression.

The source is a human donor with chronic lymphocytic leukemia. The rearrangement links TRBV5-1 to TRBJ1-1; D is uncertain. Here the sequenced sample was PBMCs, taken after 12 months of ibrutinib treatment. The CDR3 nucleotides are TGCGCCAGCACCCCGGAGGCAGGAAGGGAGGCTGAAGCTTTCTTT. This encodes CASTPEAGREAEAFF. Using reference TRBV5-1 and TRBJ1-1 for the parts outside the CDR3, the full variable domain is KAGVTQTPRYLIKTRGQQVTLSCSPISGHRSVSWYQQTPGQGLQFLFEYFSETQRNKGNFPGRFSGRQFSNSRSEMNVSTLELGDSALYLCASTPEAGREAEAFFGQGTRLTVV.